This T cell receptor (beta chain) was profiled in a study of blood T cells in healthy people across ages. Study-level information: Template switching caught about one barcoded beta molecule for each two T cells.

Trimming removed 1 base at V and 1 base at J, with 14 bases between. The CDR3 covers 17 residues. Germline CDR1 and CDR2: LNHNV and YYDKDF (reference sequence). It was with a sample-barcoded 5' primer and a J-beta primer mix that a second PCR of about 6 to 12 cycles was run. Each CDR3 protein is one row after TCRdb ran MiXCR on the 5' RACE reads. The repertoire has roughly 1,100,000 distinct CDR3 sequences, under 30% of them found once; the top ten carry approximately 0.71%. This clonotype was counted a few times. This sample was also put to use in a study of T cells of mothers and their children.

The receptor comes from a girl aged 2-10 years in good health. The sample was blood. This chain joins TRBV15 and TRBJ2-1; the D is unclear. The CDR3 loop reads CATSRGVEVTSYNEQFF. The CDR3 region has the DNA TGTGCCACCAGCAGAGGGGTTGAAGTTACGTCCTACAATGAGCAGTTCTTC. Drawing the rest from reference TRBV15 and TRBJ2-1, the complete variable domain is DAMVIQNPRYQVTQFGKPVTLSCSQTLNHNVMYWYQQKSSQAPKLLFHYYDKDFNNEADTPDNFQSRRPNTSFCFLDIRSPGLGDTAMYLCATSRGVEVTSYNEQFFGPGTRLTVL.